The clone carrying this T cell receptor beta chain was observed many times. This specimen belongs to a study of T cells after yellow fever vaccination. MiXCR, applied by TCRdb to the 5' RACE reads, yields one record per CDR3 protein. The sample consists of more than 110,000 distinct CDR3 sequences, approximately 6.6% of them appearing once. Germline V CDR1 and CDR2: SGHTA, FQGNSA. The trim removed 7 bases at V and 5 bases at J, leaving 16 bases unmatched. The CDR3 contains 17 residues. The sequenced sample was CD4+ T cells sorted from PBMCs, obtained 10 days after the yellow fever booster vaccination. The genes are TRBV7-2 and TRBJ2-1, with 8 bases matching TRBD1. The sequence was obtained from a man aged 30-40 years who received the YFV17D yellow fever vaccine. CDR3 in amino acids: CASTVKRTGRSHNEQFF. CDR3 nucleotides: TGTGCCAGCACCGTGAAAAGGACAGGGAGGTCCCACAATGAGCAGTTCTTC.